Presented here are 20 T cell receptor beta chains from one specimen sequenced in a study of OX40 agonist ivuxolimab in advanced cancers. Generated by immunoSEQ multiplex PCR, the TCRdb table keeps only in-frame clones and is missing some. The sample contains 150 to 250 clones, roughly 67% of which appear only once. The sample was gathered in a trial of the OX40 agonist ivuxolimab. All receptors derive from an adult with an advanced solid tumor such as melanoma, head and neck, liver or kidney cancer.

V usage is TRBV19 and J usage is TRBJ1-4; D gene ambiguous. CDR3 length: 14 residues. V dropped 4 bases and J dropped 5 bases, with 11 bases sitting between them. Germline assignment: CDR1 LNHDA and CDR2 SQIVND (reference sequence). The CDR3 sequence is CASSSGLKNEKLFF. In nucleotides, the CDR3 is TGTGCCAGTAGTAGTGGCCTAAAGAATGAAAAACTGTTTTTT. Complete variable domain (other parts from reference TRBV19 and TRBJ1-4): DGGITQSPKYLFRKEGQNVTLSCEQNLNHDAMYWYRQDPGQGLRLIYYSQIVNDFQKGDIAEGYSVSREKKESFPLTVTSAQKNPTAFYLCASSSGLKNEKLFFGSGTQLSVL.

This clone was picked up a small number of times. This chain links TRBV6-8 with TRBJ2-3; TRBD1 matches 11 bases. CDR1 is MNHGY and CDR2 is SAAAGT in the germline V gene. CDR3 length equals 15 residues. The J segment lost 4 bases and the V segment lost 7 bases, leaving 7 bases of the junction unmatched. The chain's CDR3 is CASTAGTGGADTQYF. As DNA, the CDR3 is TGTGCCAGCACTGCAGGGACAGGGGGAGCAGATACGCAGTATTTT.

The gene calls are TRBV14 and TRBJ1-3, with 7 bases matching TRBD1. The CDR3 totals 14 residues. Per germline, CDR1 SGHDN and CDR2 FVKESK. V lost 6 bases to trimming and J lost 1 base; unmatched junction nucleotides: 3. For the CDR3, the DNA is TGTGCCAGCAGGCGACAGGGTTCTGGAAACACCATATATTTT. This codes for CASRRQGSGNTIYF.

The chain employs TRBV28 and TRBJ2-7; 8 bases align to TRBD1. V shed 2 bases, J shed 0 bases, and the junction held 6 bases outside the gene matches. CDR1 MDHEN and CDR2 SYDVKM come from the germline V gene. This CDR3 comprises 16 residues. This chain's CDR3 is CASSLVTGEASYEQYF. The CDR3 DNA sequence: TGTGCCAGCAGTTTAGTGACAGGGGAAGCCTCCTACGAGCAGTACTTC.

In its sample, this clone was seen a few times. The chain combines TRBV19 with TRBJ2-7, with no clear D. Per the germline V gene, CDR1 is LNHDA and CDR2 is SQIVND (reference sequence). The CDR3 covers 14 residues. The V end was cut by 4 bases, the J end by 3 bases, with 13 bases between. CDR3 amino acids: CASSRTSDFYEQYF. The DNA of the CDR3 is TGTGCCAGTAGTAGGACGTCGGATTTCTACGAGCAGTACTTC.

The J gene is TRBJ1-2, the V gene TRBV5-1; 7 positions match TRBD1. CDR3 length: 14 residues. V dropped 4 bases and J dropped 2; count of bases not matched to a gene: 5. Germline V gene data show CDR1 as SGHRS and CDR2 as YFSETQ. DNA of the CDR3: TGCGCCAGCAGCACGGACAGGACAAACTATGGCTACACCTTC. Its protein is CASSTDRTNYGYTF.

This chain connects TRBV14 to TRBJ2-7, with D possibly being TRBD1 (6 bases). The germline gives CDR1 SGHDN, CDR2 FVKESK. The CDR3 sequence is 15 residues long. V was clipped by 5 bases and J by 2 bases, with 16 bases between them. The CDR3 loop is CASSFGTGSTYEQYF. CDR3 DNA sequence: TGTGCCAGCAGCTTCGGTACAGGGTCCACCTACGAGCAGTACTTC.

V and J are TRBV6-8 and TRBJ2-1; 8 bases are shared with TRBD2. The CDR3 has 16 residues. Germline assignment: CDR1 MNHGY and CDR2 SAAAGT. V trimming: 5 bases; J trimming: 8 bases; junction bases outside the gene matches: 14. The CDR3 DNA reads TGTGCCAGCAGTCCCAGGGGAGGGCGGGGGGTCTATGAGCAGTTCTTC. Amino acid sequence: CASSPRGGRGVYEQFF.

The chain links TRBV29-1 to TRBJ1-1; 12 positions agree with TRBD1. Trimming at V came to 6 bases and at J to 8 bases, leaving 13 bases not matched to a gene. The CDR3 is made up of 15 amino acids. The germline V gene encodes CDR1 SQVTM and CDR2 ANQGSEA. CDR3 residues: CSVPGQGAQGAEAFF. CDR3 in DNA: TGCAGCGTCCCGGGACAGGGGGCGCAGGGGGCCGAAGCTTTCTTT.

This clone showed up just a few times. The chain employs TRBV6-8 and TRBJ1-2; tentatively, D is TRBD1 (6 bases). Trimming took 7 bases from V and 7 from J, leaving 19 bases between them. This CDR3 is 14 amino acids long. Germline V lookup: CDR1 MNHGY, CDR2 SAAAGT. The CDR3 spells CASTLDSGRTGYTF. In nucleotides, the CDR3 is TGTGCCAGCACCCTGGACAGTGGCCGGACTGGCTACACCTTC.

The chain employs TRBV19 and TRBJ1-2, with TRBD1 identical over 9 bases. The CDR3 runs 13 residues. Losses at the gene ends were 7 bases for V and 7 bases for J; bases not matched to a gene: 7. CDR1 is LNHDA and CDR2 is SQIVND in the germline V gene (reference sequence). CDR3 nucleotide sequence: TGTGCCAGTACCCCACAGGGGGCCGCTGGCTACACCTTC. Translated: CASTPQGAAGYTF.

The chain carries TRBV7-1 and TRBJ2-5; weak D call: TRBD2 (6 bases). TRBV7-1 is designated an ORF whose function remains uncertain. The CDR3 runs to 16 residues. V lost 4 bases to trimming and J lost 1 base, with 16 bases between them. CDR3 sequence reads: CASSLRRWEAQETQYF. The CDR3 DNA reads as TGTGCCAGCAGCTTAAGGAGGTGGGAGGCCCAAGAGACCCAGTACTTC.

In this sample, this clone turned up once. CDR3 coding DNA: TGTGCCACCAACAGGGGGAACACTGAAGCTTTCTTT. It specifies CATNRGNTEAFF. The chain is built from TRBV12-5 and TRBJ1-1; 7 nucleotides align to TRBD1. The V gene's germline CDR1 is LGHNT and CDR2 FRNRAP. The CDR3 has 12 amino acids. Full variable domain (rest looked up from reference TRBV12-5 and TRBJ1-1): DARVTQTPRHKVTEMGQEVTMRCQPILGHNTVFWYRQTMMQGLELLAYFRNRAPLDDSGMPKDRFSAEMPDATLATLKIQPSEPRDSAVYFCATNRGNTEAFFGQGTRLTVV.

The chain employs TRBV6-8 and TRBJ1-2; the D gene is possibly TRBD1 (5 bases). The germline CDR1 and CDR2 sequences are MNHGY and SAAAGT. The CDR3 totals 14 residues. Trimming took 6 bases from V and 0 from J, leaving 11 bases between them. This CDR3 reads CASSRDFSNYGYTF. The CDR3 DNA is TGTGCCAGCAGCCGGGACTTCTCTAACTATGGCTACACCTTC.

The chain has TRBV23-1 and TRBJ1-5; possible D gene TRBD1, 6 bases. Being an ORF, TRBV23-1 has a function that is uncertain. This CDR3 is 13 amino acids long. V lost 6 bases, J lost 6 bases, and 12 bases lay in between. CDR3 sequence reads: CASSHQGTQPQHF. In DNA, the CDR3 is TGCGCCAGCAGCCATCAGGGGACTCAGCCCCAGCATTTT.

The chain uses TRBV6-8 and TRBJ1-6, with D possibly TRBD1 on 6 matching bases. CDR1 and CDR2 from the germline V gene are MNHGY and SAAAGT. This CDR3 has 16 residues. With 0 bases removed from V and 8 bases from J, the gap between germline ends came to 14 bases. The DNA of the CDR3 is TGTGCCAGCAGTTACTCCCCATTCAGGGGAGATTCACCCCTCCACTTT. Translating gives CASSYSPFRGDSPLHF.

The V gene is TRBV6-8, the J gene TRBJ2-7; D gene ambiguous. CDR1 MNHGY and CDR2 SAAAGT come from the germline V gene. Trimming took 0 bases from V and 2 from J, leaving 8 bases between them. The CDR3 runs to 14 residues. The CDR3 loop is CASSYSNGPYEQYF. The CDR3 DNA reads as TGTGCCAGCAGTTACTCGAATGGACCCTACGAGCAGTACTTC.

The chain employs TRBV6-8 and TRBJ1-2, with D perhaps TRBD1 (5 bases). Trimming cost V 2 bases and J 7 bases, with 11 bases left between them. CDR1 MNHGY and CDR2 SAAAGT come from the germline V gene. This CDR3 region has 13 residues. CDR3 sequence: CASSYADTAGYTF. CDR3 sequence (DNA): TGTGCCAGCAGTTACGCGGACACTGCTGGCTACACCTTC.

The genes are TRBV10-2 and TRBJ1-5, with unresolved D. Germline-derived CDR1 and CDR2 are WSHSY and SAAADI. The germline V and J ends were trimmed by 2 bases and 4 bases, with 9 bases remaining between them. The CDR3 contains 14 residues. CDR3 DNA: TGCGCCAGCAGTGAGCGGGTGGGGAATCAGCCCCAGCATTTT. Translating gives CASSERVGNQPQHF.

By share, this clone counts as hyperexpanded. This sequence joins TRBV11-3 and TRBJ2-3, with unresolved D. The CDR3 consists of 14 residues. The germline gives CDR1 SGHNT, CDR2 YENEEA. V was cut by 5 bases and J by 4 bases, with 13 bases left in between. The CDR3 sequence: CASSPAYGSDTQYF. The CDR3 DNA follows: TGTGCCAGCAGCCCCGCCTACGGATCAGATACGCAGTATTTT.